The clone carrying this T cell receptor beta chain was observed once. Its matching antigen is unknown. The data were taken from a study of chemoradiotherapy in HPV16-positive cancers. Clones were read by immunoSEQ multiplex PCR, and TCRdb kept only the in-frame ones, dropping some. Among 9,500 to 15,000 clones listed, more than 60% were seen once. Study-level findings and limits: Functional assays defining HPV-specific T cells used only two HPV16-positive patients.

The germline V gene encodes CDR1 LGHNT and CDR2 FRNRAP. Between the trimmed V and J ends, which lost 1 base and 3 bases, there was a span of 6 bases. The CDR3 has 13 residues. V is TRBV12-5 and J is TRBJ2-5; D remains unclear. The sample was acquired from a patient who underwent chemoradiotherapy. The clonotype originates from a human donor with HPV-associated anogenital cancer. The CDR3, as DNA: TGTGCTAGTGGTTTGGATCCGGAAGAGACCCAGTACTTC. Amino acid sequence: CASGLDPEETQYF.